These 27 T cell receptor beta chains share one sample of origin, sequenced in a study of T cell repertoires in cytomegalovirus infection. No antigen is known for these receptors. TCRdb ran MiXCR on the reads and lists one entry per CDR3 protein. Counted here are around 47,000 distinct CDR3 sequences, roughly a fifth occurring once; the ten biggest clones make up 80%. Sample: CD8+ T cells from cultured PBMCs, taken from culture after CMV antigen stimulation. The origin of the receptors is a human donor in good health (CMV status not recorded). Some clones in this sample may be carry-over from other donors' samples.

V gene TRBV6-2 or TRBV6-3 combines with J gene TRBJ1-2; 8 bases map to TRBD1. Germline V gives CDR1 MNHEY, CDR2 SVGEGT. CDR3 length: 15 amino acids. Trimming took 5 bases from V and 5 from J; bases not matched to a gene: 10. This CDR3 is CASSATGGKRYGYTF. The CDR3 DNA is TGTGCCAGCAGTGCTACAGGGGGAAAGCGTTATGGCTACACCTTC.

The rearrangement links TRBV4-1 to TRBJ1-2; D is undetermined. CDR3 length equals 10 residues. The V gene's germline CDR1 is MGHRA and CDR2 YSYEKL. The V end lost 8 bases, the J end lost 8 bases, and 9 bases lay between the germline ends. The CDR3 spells CASANRGYTF. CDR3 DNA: TGCGCCAGCGCCAATCGGGGCTACACCTTC.

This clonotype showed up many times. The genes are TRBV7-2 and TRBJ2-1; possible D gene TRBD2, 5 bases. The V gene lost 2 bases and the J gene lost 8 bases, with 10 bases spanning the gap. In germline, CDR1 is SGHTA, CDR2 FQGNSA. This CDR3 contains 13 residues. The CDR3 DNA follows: TGTGCCAGCAGCTTAAATGGGCGGGATGAGCAGTTCTTC. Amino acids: CASSLNGRDEQFF.

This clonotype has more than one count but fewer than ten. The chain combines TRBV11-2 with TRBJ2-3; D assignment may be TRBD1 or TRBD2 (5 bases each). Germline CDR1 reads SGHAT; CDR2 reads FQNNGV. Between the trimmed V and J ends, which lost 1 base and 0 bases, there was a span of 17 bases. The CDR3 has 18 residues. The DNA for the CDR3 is TGTGCCAGCAGCTTAGTTAGTGGACTCAGGGTGAGCACAGATACGCAGTATTTT. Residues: CASSLVSGLRVSTDTQYF.

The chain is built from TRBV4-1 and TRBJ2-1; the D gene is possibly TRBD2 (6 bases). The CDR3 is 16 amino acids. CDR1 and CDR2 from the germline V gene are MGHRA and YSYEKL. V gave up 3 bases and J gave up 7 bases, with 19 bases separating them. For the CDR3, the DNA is TGCGCCAGCAGCCATGCGGGAACCCTGGCTTCGAATGAGCAGTTCTTC. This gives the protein CASSHAGTLASNEQFF.

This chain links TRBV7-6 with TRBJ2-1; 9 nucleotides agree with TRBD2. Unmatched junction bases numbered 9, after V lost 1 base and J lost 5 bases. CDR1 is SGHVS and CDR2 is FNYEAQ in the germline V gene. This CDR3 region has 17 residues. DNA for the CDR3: TGTGCCAGCAGCTTAGATGGTAGCGGGGGCCCCAACAATGAGCAGTTCTTC. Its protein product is CASSLDGSGGPNNEQFF.

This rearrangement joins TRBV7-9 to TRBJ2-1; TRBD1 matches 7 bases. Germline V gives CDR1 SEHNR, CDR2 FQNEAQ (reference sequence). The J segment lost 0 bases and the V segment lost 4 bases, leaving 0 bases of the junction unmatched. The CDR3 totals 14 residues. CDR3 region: CASSWDSSYNEQFF. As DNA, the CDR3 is TGTGCCAGCAGCTGGGACAGCTCCTACAATGAGCAGTTCTTC.

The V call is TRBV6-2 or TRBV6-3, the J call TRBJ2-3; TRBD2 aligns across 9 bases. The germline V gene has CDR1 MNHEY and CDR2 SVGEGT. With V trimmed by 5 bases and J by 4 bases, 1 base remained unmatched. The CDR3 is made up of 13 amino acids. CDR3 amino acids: CASSLAGSDTQYF. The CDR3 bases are TGTGCCAGCAGTCTAGCGGGGTCAGATACGCAGTATTTT.

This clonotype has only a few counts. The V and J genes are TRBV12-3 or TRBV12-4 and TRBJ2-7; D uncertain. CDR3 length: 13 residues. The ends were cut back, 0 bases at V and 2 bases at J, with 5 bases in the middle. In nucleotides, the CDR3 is TGTGCCAGCAGTTTAGCTAGCCCCTACGAGCAGTACTTC. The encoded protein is CASSLASPYEQYF.

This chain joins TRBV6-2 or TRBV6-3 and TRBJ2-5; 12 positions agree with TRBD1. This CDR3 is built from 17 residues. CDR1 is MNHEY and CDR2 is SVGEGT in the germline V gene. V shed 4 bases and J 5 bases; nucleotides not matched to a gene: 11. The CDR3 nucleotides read TGTGCCAGCAGTTCTCTAAAACGGGACAGGGGGCATGAGACCCAGTACTTC. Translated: CASSSLKRDRGHETQYF.

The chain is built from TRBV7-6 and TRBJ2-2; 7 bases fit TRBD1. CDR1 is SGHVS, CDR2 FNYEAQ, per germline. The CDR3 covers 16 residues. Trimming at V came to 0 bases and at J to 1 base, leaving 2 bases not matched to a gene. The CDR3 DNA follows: TGTGCCAGCAGCTTAGCCCGGACAGGGAACACCGGGGAGCTGTTTTTT. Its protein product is CASSLARTGNTGELFF.

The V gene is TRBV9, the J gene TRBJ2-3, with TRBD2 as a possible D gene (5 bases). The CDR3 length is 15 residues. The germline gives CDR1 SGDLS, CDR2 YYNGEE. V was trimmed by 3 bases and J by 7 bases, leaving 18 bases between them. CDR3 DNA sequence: TGTGCCAGCAGCGGAAACGGGGTGAACCTGAATACGCAGTATTTT. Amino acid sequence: CASSGNGVNLNTQYF.

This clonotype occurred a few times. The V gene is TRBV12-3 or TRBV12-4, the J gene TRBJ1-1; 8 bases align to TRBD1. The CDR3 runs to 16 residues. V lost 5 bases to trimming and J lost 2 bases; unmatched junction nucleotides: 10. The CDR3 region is CASSPFDRGGNTEAFF. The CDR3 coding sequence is TGTGCCAGCAGTCCTTTCGACAGGGGCGGAAACACTGAAGCTTTCTTT.

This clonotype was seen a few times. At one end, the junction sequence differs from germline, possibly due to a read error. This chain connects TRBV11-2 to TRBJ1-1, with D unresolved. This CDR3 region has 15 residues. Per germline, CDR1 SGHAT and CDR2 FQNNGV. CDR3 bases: TGTGCCAGCAGCTTATACCCCCGAGGGAACGCTGAAGCTTTCTTT. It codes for CASSLYPRGNAEAFF.

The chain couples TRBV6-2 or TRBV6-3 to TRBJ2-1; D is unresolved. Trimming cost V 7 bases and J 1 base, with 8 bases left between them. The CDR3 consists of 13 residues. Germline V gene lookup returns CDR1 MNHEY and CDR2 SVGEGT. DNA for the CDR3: TGTGCCAGCACCCTAAGGTCCTACAATGAGCAGTTCTTC. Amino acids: CASTLRSYNEQFF.

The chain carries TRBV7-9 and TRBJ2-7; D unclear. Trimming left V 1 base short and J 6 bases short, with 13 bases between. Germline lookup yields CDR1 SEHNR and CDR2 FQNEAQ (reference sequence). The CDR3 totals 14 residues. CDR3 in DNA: TGTGCCAGCAGCTTAGTCGTAGGGTATGGCGAGCAGTACTTC. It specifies CASSLVVGYGEQYF.

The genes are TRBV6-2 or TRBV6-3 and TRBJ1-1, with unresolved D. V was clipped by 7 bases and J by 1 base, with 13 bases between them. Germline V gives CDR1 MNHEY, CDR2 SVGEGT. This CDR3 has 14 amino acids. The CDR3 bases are TGTGCCAGCATGAGAAAACGGGCGAACACTGAAGCTTTCTTT. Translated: CASMRKRANTEAFF.

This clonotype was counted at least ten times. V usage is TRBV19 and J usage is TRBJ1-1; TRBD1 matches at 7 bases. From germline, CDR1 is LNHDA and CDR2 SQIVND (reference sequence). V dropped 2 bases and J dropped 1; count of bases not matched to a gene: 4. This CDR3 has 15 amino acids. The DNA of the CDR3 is TGTGCCAGTAGTATAACCGGGGACAGGAACACTGAAGCTTTCTTT. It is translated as CASSITGDRNTEAFF.

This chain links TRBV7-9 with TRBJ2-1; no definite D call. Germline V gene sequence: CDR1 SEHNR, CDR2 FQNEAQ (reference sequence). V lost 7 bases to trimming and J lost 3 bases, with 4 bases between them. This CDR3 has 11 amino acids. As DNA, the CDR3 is TGTGCCAGCAAGAGCTACAATGAGCAGTTCTTC. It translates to CASKSYNEQFF.

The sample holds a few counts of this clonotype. CDR3 sequence reads: CASSQEALVVDTQYF. CDR3 nucleotides: TGCGCCAGCAGCCAAGAAGCACTAGTCGTGGATACGCAGTATTTT. This rearrangement joins TRBV4-1 to TRBJ2-3; tentative D call: TRBD2 (5 bases). The V end was cut by 0 bases, the J end by 6 bases, with 13 bases between. This CDR3 has 15 residues. Germline lookup yields CDR1 MGHRA and CDR2 YSYEKL.

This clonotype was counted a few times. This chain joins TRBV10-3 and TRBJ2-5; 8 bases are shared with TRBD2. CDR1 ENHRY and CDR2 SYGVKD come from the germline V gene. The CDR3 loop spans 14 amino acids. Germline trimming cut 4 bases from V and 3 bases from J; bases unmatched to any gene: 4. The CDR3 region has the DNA TGTGCCATCAGTGCCCTTAGCGGGAAAGAGACCCAGTACTTC. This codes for CAISALSGKETQYF.

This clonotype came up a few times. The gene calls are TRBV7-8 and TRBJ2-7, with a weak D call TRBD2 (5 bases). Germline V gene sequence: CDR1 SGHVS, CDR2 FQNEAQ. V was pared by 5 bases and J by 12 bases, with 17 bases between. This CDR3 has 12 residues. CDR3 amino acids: CASSQSRGSWYF. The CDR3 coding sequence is TGTGCCAGCAGCCAGAGTCGAGGGAGTTGGTACTTC.

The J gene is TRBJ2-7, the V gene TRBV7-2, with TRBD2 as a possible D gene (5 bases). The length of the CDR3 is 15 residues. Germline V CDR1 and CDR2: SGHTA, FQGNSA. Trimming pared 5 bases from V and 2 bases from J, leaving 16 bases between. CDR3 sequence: CASSPPLKEAYEQYF. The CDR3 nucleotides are TGTGCCAGCAGCCCCCCTTTGAAGGAGGCCTACGAGCAGTACTTC.

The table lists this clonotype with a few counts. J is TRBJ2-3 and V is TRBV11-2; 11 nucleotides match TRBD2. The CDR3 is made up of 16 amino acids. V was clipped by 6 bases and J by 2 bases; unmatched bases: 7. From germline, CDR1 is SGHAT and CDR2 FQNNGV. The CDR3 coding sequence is TGTGCCAGCAGTTTTCTAGCGGGGGGTTTCACAGATACGCAGTATTTT. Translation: CASSFLAGGFTDTQYF.

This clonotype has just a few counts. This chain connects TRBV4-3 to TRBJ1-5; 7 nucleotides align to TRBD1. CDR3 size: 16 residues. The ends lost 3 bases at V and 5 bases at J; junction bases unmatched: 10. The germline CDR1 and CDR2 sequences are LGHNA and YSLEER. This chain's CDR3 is CASSQGDTGVYQPQHF. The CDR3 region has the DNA TGCGCCAGCAGCCAGGGGGATACAGGGGTTTATCAGCCCCAGCATTTT.

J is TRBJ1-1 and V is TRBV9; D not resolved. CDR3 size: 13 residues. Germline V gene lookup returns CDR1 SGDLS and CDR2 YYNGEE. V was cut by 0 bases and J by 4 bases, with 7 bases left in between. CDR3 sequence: CASSVGGSTEAFF. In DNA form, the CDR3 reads TGTGCCAGCAGCGTAGGAGGTTCCACTGAAGCTTTCTTT. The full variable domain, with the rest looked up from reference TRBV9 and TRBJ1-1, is DSGVTQTPKHLITATGQRVTLRCSPRSGDLSVYWYQQSLDQGLQFLIQYYNGEERAKGNILERFSAQQFPDLHSELNLSSLELGDSALYFCASSVGGSTEAFFGQGTRLTVV.

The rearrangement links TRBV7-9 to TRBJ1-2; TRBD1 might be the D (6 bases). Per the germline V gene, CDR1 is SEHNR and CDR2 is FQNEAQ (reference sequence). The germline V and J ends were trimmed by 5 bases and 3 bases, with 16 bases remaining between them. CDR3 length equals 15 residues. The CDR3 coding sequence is TGTGCCAGCAGCGCAGGGGCCCGGTCATACTATGGCTACACCTTC. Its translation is CASSAGARSYYGYTF.